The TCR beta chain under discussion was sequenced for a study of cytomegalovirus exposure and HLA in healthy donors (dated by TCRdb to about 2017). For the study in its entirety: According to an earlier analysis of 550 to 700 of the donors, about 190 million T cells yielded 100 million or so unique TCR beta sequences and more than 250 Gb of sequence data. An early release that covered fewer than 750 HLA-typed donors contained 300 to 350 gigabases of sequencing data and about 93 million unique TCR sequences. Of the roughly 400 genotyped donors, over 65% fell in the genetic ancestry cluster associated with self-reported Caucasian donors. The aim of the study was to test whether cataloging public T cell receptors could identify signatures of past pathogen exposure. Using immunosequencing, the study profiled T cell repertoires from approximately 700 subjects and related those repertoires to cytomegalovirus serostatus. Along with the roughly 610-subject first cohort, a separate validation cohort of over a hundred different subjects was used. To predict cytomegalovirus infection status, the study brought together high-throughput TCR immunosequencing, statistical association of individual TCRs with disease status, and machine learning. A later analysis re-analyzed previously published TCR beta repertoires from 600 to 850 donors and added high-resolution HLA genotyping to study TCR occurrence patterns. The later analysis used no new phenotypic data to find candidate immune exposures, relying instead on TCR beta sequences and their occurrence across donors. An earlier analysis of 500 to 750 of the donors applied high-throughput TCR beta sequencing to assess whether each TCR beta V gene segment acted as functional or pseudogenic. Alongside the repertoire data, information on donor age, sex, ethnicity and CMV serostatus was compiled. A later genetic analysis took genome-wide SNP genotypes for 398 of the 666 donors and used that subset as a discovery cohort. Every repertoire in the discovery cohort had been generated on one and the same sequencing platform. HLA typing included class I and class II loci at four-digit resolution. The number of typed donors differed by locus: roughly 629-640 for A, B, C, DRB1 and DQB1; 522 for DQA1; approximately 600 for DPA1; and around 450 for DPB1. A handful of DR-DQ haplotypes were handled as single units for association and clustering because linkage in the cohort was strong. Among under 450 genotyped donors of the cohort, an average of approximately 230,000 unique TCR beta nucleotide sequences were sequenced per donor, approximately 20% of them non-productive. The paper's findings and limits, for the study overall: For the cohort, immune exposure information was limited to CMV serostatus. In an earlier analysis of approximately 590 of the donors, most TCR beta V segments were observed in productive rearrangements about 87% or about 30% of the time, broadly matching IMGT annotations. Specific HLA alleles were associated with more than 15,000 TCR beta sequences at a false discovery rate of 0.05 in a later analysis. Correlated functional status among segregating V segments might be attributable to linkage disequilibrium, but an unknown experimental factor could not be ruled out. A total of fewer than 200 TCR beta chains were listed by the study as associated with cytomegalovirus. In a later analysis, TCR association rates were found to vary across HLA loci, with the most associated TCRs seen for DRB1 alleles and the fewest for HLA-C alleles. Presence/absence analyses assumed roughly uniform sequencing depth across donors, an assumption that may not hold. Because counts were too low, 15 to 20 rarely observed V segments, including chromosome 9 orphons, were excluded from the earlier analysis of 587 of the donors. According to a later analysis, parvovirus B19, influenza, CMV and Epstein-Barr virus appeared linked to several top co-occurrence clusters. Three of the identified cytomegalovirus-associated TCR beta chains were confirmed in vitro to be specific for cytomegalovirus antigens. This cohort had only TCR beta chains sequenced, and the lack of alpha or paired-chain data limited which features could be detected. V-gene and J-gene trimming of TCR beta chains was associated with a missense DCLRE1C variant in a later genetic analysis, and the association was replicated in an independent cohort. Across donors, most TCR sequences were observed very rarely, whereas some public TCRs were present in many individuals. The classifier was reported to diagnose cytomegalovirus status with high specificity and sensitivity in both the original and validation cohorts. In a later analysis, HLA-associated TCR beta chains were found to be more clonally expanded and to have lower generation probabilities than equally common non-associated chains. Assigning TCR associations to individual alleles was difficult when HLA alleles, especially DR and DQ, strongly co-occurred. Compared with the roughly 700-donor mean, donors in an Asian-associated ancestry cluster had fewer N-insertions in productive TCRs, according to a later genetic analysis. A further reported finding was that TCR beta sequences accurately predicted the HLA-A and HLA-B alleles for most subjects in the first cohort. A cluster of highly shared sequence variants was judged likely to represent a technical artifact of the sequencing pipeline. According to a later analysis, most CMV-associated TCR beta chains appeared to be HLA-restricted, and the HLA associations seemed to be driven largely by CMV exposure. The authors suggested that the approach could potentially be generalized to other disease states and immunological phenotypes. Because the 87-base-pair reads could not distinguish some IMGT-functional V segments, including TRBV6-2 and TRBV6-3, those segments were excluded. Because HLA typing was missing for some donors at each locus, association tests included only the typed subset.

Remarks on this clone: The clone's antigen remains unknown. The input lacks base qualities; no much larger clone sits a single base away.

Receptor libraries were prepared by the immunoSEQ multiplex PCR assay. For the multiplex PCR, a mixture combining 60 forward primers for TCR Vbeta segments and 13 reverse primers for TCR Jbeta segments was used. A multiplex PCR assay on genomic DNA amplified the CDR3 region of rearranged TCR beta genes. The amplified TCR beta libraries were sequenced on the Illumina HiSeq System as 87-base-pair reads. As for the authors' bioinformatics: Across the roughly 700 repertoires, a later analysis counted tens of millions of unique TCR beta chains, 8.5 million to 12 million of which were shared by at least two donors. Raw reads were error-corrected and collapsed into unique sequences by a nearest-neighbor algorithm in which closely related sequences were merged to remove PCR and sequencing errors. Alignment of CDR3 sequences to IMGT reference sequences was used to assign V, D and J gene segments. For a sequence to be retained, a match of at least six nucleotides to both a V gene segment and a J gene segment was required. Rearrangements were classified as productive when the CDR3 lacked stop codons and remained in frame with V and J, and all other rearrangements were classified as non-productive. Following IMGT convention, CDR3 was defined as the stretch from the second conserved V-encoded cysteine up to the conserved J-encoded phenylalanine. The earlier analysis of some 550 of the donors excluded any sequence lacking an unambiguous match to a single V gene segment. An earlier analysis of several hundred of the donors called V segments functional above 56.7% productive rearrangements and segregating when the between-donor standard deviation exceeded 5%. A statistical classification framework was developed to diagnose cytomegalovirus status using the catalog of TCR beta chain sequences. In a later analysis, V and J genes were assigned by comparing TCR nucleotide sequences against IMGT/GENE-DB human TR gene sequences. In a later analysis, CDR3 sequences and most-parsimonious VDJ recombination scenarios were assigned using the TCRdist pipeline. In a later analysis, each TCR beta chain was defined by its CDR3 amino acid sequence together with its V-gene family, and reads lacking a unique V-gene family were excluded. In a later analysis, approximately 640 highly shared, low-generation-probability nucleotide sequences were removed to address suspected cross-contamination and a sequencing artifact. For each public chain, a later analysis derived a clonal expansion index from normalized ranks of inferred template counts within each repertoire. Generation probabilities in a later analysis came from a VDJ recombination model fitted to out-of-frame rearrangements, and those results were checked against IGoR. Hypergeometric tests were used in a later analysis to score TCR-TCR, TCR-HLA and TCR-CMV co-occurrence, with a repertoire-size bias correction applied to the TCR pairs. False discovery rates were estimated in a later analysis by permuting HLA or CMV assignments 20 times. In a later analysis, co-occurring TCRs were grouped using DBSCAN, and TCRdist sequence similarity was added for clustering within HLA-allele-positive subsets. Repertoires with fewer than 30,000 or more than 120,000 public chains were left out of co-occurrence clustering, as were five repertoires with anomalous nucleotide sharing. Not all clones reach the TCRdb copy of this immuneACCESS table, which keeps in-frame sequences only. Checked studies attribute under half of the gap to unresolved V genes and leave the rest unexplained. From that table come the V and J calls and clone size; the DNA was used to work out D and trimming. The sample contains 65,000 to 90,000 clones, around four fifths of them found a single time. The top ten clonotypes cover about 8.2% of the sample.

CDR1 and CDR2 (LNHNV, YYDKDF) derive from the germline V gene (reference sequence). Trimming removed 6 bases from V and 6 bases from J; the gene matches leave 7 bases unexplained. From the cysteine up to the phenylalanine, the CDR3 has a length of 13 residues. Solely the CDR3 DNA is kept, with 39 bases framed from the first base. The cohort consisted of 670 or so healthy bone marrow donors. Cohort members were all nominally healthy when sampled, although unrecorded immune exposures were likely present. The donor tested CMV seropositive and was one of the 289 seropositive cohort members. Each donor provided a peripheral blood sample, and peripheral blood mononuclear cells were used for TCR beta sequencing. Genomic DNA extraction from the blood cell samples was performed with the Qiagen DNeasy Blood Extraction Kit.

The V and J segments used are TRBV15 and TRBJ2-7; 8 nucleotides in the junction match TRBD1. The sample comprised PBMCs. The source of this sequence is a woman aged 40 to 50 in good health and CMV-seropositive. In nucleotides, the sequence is TGTGCCACCAGTTCCAGGGGGCTCCGCGAGCAGTACTTC. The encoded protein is CATSSRGLREQYF.